This TCR beta chain is from a study of T cells in Graves' hyperthyroidism and ophthalmopathy. Notes on the study in general: Ophthalmopathy got predicted by the model a median about 6.7 months before its onset.

The CDR3 runs 14 residues. CDR1 is SGHTA and CDR2 is FQGNSA in the germline V gene. Deletions cut 7 bases from V and 0 bases from J, with 10 bases between. Amplified TCR beta CDR3 regions derived from RNA transcripts. During a first-round RT-PCR of the TCR CDR3, the HTBI primer set was used. Each CDR3 protein gets one entry after TCRdb re-called the multiplex PCR reads with MiXCR. The sample carries approximately 570,000 distinct CDR3 sequences, approximately 20% recorded once. This clonotype has ten or more counts. No antigen is known for it. This rearrangement joins TRBV7-2 to TRBJ2-1, with D possibly TRBD2 on 6 matching bases. The specimen sequenced was blood. The origin of this receptor is a man aged 35 to 55 with Graves' ophthalmopathy. The CDR3 bases are TGTGCCAGCAATCTGGGGGGCTCCTACAATGAGCAGTTCTTC. As protein: CASNLGGSYNEQFF.